These T cell receptor beta chains were read from a single sample in a study of graft-versus-host responses after intestinal transplantation. Some clones are missing from TCRdb's copy, which holds only in-frame ones; the method was immunoSEQ multiplex PCR. This table holds some 46,000 clones, roughly 91% found once. This specimen consisted of PBMCs, obtained 786 days after a first intestinal transplant, on the day of a second. These receptor sequences come from a human patient who received an intestinal transplant, so some T cells may come from the graft donor. Both conserved end residues are part of each CDR3.

>TRBV18
CASSPRTGRDYEQYF
>TRBV20-1
CSARVGAEFYF
>TRBV6-6
CASSYPRGQGEAFF
>TRBV6-6
CASTISAPWGEQFF
>TRBV18
CASSQDRALPLHF
>TRBV18
CASSPRDRGYDEQYF
>TRBV30
CAWSVAGFYNSPLHF
>TRBV7-2
CASSPTGRPGEQYF
>TRBV5-8
CASSWDHPYEQYF
>TRBV10-3
CAISDRGGGSYDEQFF
>TRBV11-3
CASSPGTGRDGANVLTF
>TRBV12-5
CASGGTGGADTQYF
>TRBV13
CASSSRTSGTYEQYF
>TRBV6-1
CASSAGTGGANSYGYTF
>TRBV18
CASFPGPNTGELFF
>TRBV10-3
CAISEVLSDTQYF
>TRBV28
CASSLLSGEKLFF
>TRBV6-6
CASRLTSGSGEQFF
>TRBV7-3
CASSSGPGLDTEAFF
>TRBV7-6
CASSRQPVGETQYF
>TRBV14
CASSRNRDRTTYEQYF
>TRBV10-2
CASSVVDTQYF
>TRBV4-2
CASSQGAGVTGELFF
>TRBV7-6
CASSLAGAGTYEQYF